Here is one TCR beta chain with its context. The CDR3 runs to 17 residues. CDR1 and CDR2 from the germline V gene are SGHNT and YYREEE (reference sequence). V was trimmed by 3 bases and J by 2 bases, leaving 21 bases between them. The sample comes from a study of blood T cell repertoires in COVID-19. About the research overall: Sites in the United States, Italy and Spain provided acute and convalescent COVID-19 samples.

Some clones are missing from TCRdb's copy, which holds only in-frame ones; the method was immunoSEQ multiplex PCR. The sample includes nearly 65,000 clones, roughly 80% seen only once; the top ten take 9% to 15%. The chain links TRBV5-4 to TRBJ2-7; possibly TRBD2 for D (5 bases). Sequencing used peripheral blood. This TCR was recovered from a human donor in a cohort sampled during active COVID-19. CDR3 nucleotides: TGTGCCAGCAGCTCGATCCGTGTGGGAGTGACCACCTACGAGCAGTACTTC. Amino acids: CASSSIRVGVTTYEQYF.